The present TCR beta chain was sequenced within a study of blood T cell repertoires in COVID-19. Whole-study context: Researchers got acute and convalescent COVID-19 samples from the United States, Italy and Spain.

V trimming: 1 base; J trimming: 3 bases; junction bases outside the gene matches: 5. Germline V lookup: CDR1 SGHVS, CDR2 FNYEAQ. This CDR3 is built from 16 residues. In the original workflow: Estimation of nucleated cell counts was performed using reference gene primer amplification. Libraries were prepared by immunoSEQ multiplex PCR; TCRdb keeps only in-frame clonotypes and omits some of them. D and trimming were read from the DNA, whereas the V and J calls and clone size are those reported in that table. The repertoire holds more than 40,000 clones, with over 70% as singletons. What was sequenced was peripheral blood. This sequence was found in a human donor in a cohort sampled during active COVID-19. The rearrangement links TRBV7-6 to TRBJ2-2; 7 bases align to TRBD2. The CDR3 DNA is TGTGCCAGCAGCTTAGGGACTAGTTGGGACACCGGGGAGCTGTTTTTT. It encodes CASSLGTSWDTGELFF. Complete variable domain (other parts from reference TRBV7-6 and TRBJ2-2): GAGVSQSPRYKVTKRGQDVALRCDPISGHVSLYWYRQALGQGPEFLTYFNYEAQQDKSGLPNDRFSAERPEGSISTLTIQRTEQRDSAMYRCASSLGTSWDTGELFFGEGSRLTVL.